This is a list of T cell receptor beta chains from one sample in a study of PD-L1 blockade in urothelial cancer. The repertoire was sequenced with immunoSEQ multiplex PCR; TCRdb's copy has only in-frame clones and lacks some. The profile shows about 88,000 clones, roughly 90% of them singletons. The sample in question was PBMCs, obtained around atezolizumab (anti-PD-L1) treatment. The receptors stem from a man aged 60 to 69 with urothelial cancer. CDR3s include the opening cysteine and the closing phenylalanine or tryptophan. The order of the fields is CDR3 length, V gene, D gene, clone size, J gene, CDR3 DNA, CDR3 protein. A D gene is named only where the DNA matches it firmly. Where a row states a size, it is once, few, many or the class of an expanded clone; other rows omit it.

16	TRBV5-4	TRBD2	.	TRBJ2-7	TGTGCCAGCAGCCCCTCGGCGGGGGAGGGTGTTTACGAGCAGTACTTC	CASSPSAGEGVYEQYF
14	TRBV6-1	.	.	TRBJ1-5	TGTGCCAGCAGTGATAGATGGAGCAATCAGCCCCAGCATTTT	CASSDRWSNQPQHF
14	TRBV6-5	.	few	TRBJ1-1	TGTGCCAGCAGTTACACGGGGGGTAGCACTGAAGCTTTCTTT	CASSYTGGSTEAFF
16	TRBV9	.	.	TRBJ2-7	TGTGCCAGCAGCCCAGGGACGGGAGAGGAAACTTACGAGCAGTACTTC	CASSPGTGEETYEQYF
15	TRBV27	TRBD1	.	TRBJ1-2	TGTGCCAGCAGTTTCCCCCCGGACAGGTCGACGGGCTACACCTTC	CASSFPPDRSTGYTF
12	TRBV2	.	.	TRBJ1-5	TGTGCCAGCAGTGAATCCTTTCAGCCCCAGCATTTT	CASSESFQPQHF
14	TRBV25-1	.	.	TRBJ2-3	TGTGCCAGCAGTGACCCGCGGCGCACAGATACGCAGTATTTT	CASSDPRRTDTQYF
18	TRBV7-8	TRBD2	.	TRBJ2-3	TGTGCCAGCAGTTCCGGGACTAGCGGGGGTTTCGGCACAGATACGCAGTATTTT	CASSSGTSGGFGTDTQYF
16	TRBV4-3	TRBD2	.	TRBJ2-7	TGCGCCAGCAGCCAAGTCTCGGGGGGACCCTCCTACGAGCAGTACTTC	CASSQVSGGPSYEQYF
15	TRBV4-2	TRBD1	.	TRBJ1-5	TGTGCCAGCAGCCAAGAGGGGACAGGCAATCAGCCCCAGCATTTT	CASSQEGTGNQPQHF
14	TRBV19	.	once	TRBJ1-4	TGTGCCAGTAGCGGCGGGGCGAGGGGTGAAAAACTGTTTTTT	CASSGGARGEKLFF
16	TRBV18	.	once	TRBJ2-7	TGTGCCAGCTCACCGGTTCGCGGCCCTAGCTCCTACGAGCAGTACTTC	CASSPVRGPSSYEQYF
14	TRBV10-3	TRBD1	.	TRBJ1-1	TGTGCCATCAAGCCCGGGACAGGGCGAAATGAAGCTTTCTTT	CAIKPGTGRNEAFF
12	TRBV9	.	.	TRBJ2-1	TGTGCCAGCAGCGTCAGTCATAATGAGCAGTTCTTC	CASSVSHNEQFF
13	TRBV7-2	.	.	TRBJ2-4	TGTGCCAGCAGCCTGGCCGCCAAAAACATTCAGTACTTC	CASSLAAKNIQYF
15	TRBV7-9	.	.	TRBJ1-3	TGTGCCAGCAGCTTAGTAGTAAGCTCTGGAAACACCATATATTTT	CASSLVVSSGNTIYF
17	TRBV29-1	TRBD2	.	TRBJ2-2	TGCAGCGTCACCCTGGGGGGGGAACGACTTAACACCGGGGAGCTGTTTTTT	CSVTLGGERLNTGELFF
15	TRBV9	TRBD1	.	TRBJ1-2	TGTGCCAGCAGCGTAGAGGCAGGGGGGAACTATGGCTACACCTTC	CASSVEAGGNYGYTF
14	TRBV4-3	TRBD2	.	TRBJ2-1	TGCGCCTCCCGCCCAGGGCTAGCGGGGAGAAAGCAGTTCTTC	CASRPGLAGRKQFF
15	TRBV9	TRBD2	.	TRBJ2-7	TGTGCCAGCAGCGGGGGGACTACAACTTCCTACGAGCAGTACTTC	CASSGGTTTSYEQYF
14	TRBV10-3	TRBD1	.	TRBJ2-7	TGTGCCACCGAAGCCGGGACAGGCCCACGCGAGCAGTACTTC	CATEAGTGPREQYF
15	TRBV7-3	TRBD2	.	TRBJ2-1	TGTGCCAGCAGCAAGAGCGGGGGACCTTACAATGAGCAGTTCTTC	CASSKSGGPYNEQFF
16	TRBV4-1	TRBD1	.	TRBJ1-2	TGCGCCAGCAGCCAAGCCCAGTGGGACAGACTCTATGGCTACACCTTC	CASSQAQWDRLYGYTF
14	TRBV18	.	.	TRBJ2-3	TGTGCCAGCTCACCCGGAGGGAACACAGATACGCAGTATTTT	CASSPGGNTDTQYF
13	TRBV7-3	TRBD1	.	TRBJ2-3	TGTGCCAGCAGCCCAGGGGGCCCAGATACGCAGTATTTT	CASSPGGPDTQYF
15	TRBV5-1	TRBD1	once	TRBJ1-2	TGCGCCAGCAGCGCTACGACAGGGGAAGGCTATGGCTACACCTTC	CASSATTGEGYGYTF
15	TRBV6-1	.	.	TRBJ1-2	TGTGCCAGCAGTGAATCGCCGGGAGGAGGCTATGGCTACACCTTC	CASSESPGGGYGYTF
14	TRBV2	TRBD1	.	TRBJ2-7	TGTGCCAGCTCCAGTATTACAGGGGTGGGCGAGCAGTACTTC	CASSSITGVGEQYF
14	TRBV5-4	.	.	TRBJ2-7	TGTGCCAGCAGCTACCGGGACTCCCAAATGGGGCAGTACTTC	CASSYRDSQMGQYF
16	TRBV7-7	.	.	TRBJ2-5	TGTGCCAGCAGCCCCGGGTCACAGGGTTTCCAAGAGACCCAGTACTTC	CASSPGSQGFQETQYF
16	TRBV4-3	.	.	TRBJ2-5	TGCGCCAGCAGCCAAGATATTGGCAGGGCCCAAGAGACCCAGTACTTC	CASSQDIGRAQETQYF
14	TRBV27	.	.	TRBJ2-7	TGTGCCAGCAGTTTTCGGCGGAACTCCTACGAGCAGTACTTC	CASSFRRNSYEQYF
14	TRBV5-6	TRBD2	.	TRBJ2-3	TGTGCCAGCATTTTAGCGGGGGCCTGGGATACGCAGTATTTT	CASILAGAWDTQYF
14	TRBV27	TRBD1	.	TRBJ2-7	TGTGCCAGCAGTTGGGGACAGGGGGCCTACGAGCAGTACTTC	CASSWGQGAYEQYF
15	TRBV10-1	.	.	TRBJ1-2	TGCGCCAGCATTCCCTGGACAGCCCCATCCTATGGCTACACCTTC	CASIPWTAPSYGYTF
15	TRBV6-1	TRBD1	.	TRBJ1-3	TGTGCCAGCAGTGTCCTACAGGGGCACGGAAACACCATATATTTT	CASSVLQGHGNTIYF